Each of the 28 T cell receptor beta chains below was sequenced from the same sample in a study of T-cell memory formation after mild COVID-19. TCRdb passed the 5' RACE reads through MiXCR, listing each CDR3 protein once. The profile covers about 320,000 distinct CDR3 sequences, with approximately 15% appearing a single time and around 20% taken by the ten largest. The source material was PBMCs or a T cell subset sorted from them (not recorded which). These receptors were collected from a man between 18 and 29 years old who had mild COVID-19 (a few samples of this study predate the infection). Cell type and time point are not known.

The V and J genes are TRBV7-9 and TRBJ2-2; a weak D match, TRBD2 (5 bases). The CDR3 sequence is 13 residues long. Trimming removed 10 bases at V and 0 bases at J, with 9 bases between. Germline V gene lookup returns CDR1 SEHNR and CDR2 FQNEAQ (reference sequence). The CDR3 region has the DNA TGTGCCAACCGGGAACCGAACACCGGGGAGCTGTTTTTT. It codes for CANREPNTGELFF. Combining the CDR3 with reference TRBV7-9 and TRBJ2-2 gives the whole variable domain DTGVSQNPRHKITKRGQNVTFRCDPISEHNRLYWYRQTLGQGPEFLTYFQNEAQLEKSRLLSDRFSAERPKGSFSTLEIQRTEQGDSAMYLCANREPNTGELFFGEGSRLTVL.

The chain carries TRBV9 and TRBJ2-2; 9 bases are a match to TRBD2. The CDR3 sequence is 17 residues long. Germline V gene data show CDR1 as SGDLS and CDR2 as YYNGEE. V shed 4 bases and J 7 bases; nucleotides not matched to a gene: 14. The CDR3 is CASSLRIRTSVFGELFF. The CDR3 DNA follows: TGTGCCAGCAGCCTGAGGATCAGGACTAGCGTTTTCGGGGAGCTGTTTTTT.

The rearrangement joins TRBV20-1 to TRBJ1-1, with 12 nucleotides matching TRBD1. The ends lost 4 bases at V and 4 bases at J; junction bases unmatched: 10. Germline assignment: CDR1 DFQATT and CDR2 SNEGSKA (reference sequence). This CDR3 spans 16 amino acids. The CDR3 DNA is TGCAGTGCTACAGGGACAGGGGGCCGGGGAGGCACTGAAGCTTTCTTT. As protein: CSATGTGGRGGTEAFF.

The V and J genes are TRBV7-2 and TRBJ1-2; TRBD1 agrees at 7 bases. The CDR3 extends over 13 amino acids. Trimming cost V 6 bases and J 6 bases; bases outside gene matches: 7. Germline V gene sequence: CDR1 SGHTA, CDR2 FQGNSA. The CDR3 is CASRSSGTDGYTF. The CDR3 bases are TGTGCCAGCAGAAGCTCCGGGACAGATGGCTACACCTTC.

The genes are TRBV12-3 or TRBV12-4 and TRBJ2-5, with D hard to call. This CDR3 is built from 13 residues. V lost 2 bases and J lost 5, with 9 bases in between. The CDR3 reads CASSLSVVETQYF. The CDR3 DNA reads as TGTGCCAGCAGTTTATCTGTCGTCGAGACCCAGTACTTC.

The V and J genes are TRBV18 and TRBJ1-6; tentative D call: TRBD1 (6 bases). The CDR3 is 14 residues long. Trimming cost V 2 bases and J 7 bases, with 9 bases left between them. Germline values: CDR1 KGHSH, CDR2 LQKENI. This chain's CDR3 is CASSPTTGNSPLHF. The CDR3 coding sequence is TGTGCCAGCTCACCAACGACAGGCAATTCACCCCTCCACTTT.

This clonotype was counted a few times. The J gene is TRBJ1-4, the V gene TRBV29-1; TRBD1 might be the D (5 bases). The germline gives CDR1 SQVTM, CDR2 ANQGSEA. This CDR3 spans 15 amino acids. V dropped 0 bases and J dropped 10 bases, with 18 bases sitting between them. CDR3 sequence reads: CSVEDPTSRDGKLFF. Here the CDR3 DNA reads TGCAGCGTTGAAGATCCGACCAGTCGGGACGGAAAACTGTTTTTT.

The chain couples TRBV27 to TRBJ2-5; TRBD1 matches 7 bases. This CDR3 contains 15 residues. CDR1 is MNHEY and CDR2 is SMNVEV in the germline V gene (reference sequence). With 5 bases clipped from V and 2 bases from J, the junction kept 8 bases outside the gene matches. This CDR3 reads CASSPEPGQQETQYF. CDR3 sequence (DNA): TGTGCCAGCAGTCCTGAACCGGGACAGCAAGAGACCCAGTACTTC.

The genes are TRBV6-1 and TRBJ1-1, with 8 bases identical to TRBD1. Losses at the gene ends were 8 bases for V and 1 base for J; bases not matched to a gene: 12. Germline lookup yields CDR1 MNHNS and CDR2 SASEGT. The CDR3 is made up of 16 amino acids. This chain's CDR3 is CASGAAGGAGNTEAFF. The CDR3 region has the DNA TGTGCCAGCGGCGCAGCAGGGGGCGCGGGGAACACTGAAGCTTTCTTT.

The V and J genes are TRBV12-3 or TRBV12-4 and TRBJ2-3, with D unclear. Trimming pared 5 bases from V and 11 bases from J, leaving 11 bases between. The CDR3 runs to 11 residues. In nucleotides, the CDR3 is TGTGCCAGCAGTATACTTAGGCTGCAGTATTTT. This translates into CASSILRLQYF.

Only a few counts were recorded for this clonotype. The chain's CDR3 is CASSFWDRVKETQYF. The CDR3 DNA reads TGTGCCAGCAGTTTCTGGGACAGGGTAAAAGAGACCCAGTACTTC. V is TRBV28 and J is TRBJ2-5, with 9 bases identical to TRBD1. J lost 3 bases, V lost 3 bases, and 5 bases had no gene match. Germline V gene sequence: CDR1 MDHEN, CDR2 SYDVKM. This CDR3 is 15 amino acids long.

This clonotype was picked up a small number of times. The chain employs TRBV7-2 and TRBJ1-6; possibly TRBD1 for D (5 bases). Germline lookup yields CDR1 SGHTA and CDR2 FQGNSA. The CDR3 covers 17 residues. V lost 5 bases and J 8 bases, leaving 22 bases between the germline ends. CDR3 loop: CASSRSVSGRLDSPLHF. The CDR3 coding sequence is TGTGCCAGCAGCCGTAGTGTATCGGGACGCCTCGATTCACCCCTCCACTTT.

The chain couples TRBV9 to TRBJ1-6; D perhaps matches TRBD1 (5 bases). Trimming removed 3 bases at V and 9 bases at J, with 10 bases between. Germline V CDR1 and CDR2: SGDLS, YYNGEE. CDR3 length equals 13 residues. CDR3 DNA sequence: TGTGCCAGCAGCGGGGACGGTGGTTCACCCCTCCACTTT. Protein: CASSGDGGSPLHF.

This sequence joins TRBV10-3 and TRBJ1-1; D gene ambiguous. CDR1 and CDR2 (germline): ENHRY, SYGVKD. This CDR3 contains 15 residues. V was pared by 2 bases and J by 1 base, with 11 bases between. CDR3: CAISEQIYKNTEAFF. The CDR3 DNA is TGTGCCATCAGTGAGCAAATCTACAAGAACACTGAAGCTTTCTTT.

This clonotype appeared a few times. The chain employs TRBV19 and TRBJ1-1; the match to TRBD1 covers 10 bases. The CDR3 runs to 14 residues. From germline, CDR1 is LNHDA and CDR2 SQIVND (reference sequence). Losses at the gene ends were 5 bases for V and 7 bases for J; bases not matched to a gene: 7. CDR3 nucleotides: TGTGCCAGTAGTCGTGACAGGGGGCGAGATGAAGCTTTCTTT. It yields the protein CASSRDRGRDEAFF. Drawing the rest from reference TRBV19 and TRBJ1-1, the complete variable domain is DGGITQSPKYLFRKEGQNVTLSCEQNLNHDAMYWYRQDPGQGLRLIYYSQIVNDFQKGDIAEGYSVSREKKESFPLTVTSAQKNPTAFYLCASSRDRGRDEAFFGQGTRLTVV.

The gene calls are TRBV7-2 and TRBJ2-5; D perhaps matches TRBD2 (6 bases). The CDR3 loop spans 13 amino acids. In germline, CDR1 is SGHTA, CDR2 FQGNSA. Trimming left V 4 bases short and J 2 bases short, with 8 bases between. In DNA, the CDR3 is TGTGCCAGCAGCTGGCGGGGACAAGAGACCCAGTACTTC. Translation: CASSWRGQETQYF.

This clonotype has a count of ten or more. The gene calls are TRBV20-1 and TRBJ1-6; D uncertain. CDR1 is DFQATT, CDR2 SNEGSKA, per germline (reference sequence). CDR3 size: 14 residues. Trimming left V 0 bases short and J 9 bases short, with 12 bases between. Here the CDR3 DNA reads TGCAGTGCTAGAGATCCGCTTGCCATTTCACCCCTCCACTTT. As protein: CSARDPLAISPLHF.

The DNA for the CDR3 is TGCAGTGCTCCCGGACAGAGCAATCAGCCCCAGCATTTT. Its protein is CSAPGQSNQPQHF. This chain links TRBV20-1 with TRBJ1-5; tentative D call: TRBD1 (6 bases). The V gene lost 5 bases and the J gene lost 1 base, with 9 bases spanning the gap. Germline V gives CDR1 DFQATT, CDR2 SNEGSKA (reference sequence). CDR3 length: 13 residues.

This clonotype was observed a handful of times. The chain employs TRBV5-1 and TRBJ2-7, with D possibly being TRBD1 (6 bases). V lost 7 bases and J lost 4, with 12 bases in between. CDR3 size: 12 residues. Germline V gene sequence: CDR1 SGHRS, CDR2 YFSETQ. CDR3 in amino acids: CASSGTLYEQYF. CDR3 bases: TGCGCCAGCTCCGGGACATTATACGAGCAGTACTTC.

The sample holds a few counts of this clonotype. For the CDR3, the DNA is TGTGCCAGCTCACCACGCTATGGGGAGCAGTTCTTC. This encodes CASSPRYGEQFF. The rearrangement links TRBV18 to TRBJ2-1; D is ambiguous. The CDR3 loop spans 12 amino acids. CDR1 and CDR2 from the germline V gene are KGHSH and LQKENI. The ends were cut back, 1 base at V and 10 bases at J, with 8 bases in the middle.

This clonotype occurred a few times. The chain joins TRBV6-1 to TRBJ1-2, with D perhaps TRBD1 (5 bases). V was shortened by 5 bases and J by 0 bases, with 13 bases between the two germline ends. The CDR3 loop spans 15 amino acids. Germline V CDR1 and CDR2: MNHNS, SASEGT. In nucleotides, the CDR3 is TGTGCCAGCAGTACTTCAGGGTCCCCTAACTATGGCTACACCTTC. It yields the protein CASSTSGSPNYGYTF.

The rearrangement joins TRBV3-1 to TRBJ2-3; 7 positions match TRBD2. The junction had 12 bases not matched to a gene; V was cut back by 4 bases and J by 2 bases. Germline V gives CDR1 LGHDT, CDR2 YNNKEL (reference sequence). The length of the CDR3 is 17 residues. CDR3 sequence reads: CASSRGLRAEDTDTQYF. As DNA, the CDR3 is TGTGCCAGCAGCCGGGGACTACGGGCTGAGGACACAGATACGCAGTATTTT.

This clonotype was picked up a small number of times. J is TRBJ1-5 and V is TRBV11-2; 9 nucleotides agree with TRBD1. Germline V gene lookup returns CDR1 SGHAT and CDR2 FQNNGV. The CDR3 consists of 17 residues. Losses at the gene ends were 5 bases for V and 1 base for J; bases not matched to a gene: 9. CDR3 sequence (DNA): TGTGCCAGCAGCCGTTCAAGGGGACAGGGCAGCAATCAGCCCCAGCATTTT. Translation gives CASSRSRGQGSNQPQHF. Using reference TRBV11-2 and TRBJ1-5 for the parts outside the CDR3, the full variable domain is EAGVAQSPRYKIIEKRQSVAFWCNPISGHATLYWYQQILGQGPKLLIQFQNNGVVDDSQLPKDRFSAERLKGVDSTLKIQPAKLEDSAVYLCASSRSRGQGSNQPQHFGDGTRLSIL.

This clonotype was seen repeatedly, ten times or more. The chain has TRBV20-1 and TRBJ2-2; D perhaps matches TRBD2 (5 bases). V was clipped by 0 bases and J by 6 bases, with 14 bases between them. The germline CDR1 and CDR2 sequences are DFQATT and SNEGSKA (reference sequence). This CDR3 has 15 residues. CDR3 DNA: TGCAGTGCTAGAGATCCGTCCGGGAAGGCCGGGGAGCTGTTTTTT. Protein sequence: CSARDPSGKAGELFF.

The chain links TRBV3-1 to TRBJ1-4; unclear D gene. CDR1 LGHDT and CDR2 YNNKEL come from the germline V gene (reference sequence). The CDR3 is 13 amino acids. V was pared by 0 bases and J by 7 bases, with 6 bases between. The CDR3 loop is CASSQDISEKLFF. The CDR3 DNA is TGTGCCAGCAGCCAAGACATTAGTGAAAAACTGTTTTTT.

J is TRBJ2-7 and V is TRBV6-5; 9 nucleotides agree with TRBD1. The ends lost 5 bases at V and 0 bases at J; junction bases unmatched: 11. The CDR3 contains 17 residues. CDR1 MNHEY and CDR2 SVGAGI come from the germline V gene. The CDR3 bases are TGTGCCAGCAGTCGTGACTACAGGACAGGGGTCTCCTACGAGCAGTACTTC. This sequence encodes CASSRDYRTGVSYEQYF.

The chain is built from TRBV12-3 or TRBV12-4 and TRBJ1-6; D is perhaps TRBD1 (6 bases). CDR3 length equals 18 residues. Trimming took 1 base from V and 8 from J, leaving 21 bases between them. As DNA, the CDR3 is TGTGCCAGCAGTTTAGAACAGGGCATTGGCGCATTGGATTCACCCCTCCACTTT. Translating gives CASSLEQGIGALDSPLHF.

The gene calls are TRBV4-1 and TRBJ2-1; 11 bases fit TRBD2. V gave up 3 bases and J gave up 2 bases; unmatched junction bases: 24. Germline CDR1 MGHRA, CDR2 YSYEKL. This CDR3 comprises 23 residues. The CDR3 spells CASSHEINRGGKTSGVTYNEQFF. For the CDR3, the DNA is TGCGCCAGCAGCCACGAAATTAACCGCGGGGGGAAGACTAGCGGGGTAACCTACAATGAGCAGTTCTTC.